Following are 15 T cell receptor beta chains from one sample sequenced in a study of T cells in Graves' hyperthyroidism and ophthalmopathy. The TCR beta CDR3 regions underwent amplification using RNA transcripts as the source. The TCR CDR3 was amplified in a first-round RT-PCR using the HTBI primer set. In TCRdb, the multiplex PCR reads were re-called with MiXCR into one record per CDR3 protein. The repertoire has a few hundred thousand distinct CDR3 sequences, 15% to 20% of them found once; the top ten carry 40%. The sequenced sample was blood. Every receptor here comes from a man younger than 35 with Graves' ophthalmopathy.

In this sample, this clonotype turned up many times. The J gene is TRBJ1-2, the V gene TRBV7-8; D might be TRBD1 (5 bases). Germline V gene sequence: CDR1 SGHVS, CDR2 FQNEAQ. This CDR3 is built from 14 residues. Trimming shortened V by 1 base and J by 7 bases, and 13 bases separated the two germline ends. The CDR3 nucleotides read TGTGCCAGCAGCTTAGGTCGCGCAGGGCGTGGCTACACCTTC. Translation: CASSLGRAGRGYTF.

V and J are TRBV4-1 and TRBJ2-1; 12 nucleotides align to TRBD2. Germline CDR1 is MGHRA and CDR2 is YSYEKL. Germline trimming cut 0 bases from V and 5 bases from J; bases unmatched to any gene: 8. The CDR3 runs 18 residues. CDR3 amino acids: CASSQDRDLAGGDNEQFF. The CDR3 coding sequence is TGCGCCAGCAGCCAAGATCGGGACCTAGCGGGGGGGGACAATGAGCAGTTCTTC.

This clonotype was found many times. This chain joins TRBV27 and TRBJ1-1, with unresolved D. This CDR3 spans 15 amino acids. Germline V gene lookup returns CDR1 MNHEY and CDR2 SMNVEV (reference sequence). Trimming shortened V by 5 bases and J by 3 bases, and 16 bases separated the two germline ends. The CDR3 here is CASSADCLWDTEAFF. CDR3 bases: TGTGCCAGCAGTGCAGACTGCCTATGGGACACTGAAGCTTTCTTT.

This chain links TRBV28 with TRBJ2-7; tentative D call: TRBD1 (5 bases). CDR3 length: 15 residues. V was cut by 6 bases and J by 4 bases, with 19 bases left in between. Germline CDR1 reads MDHEN; CDR2 reads SYDVKM. The CDR3 sequence: CASSESMTREYEQYF. The DNA of the CDR3 is TGTGCCAGCAGCGAGTCGATGACCAGGGAATACGAGCAGTACTTC.

The chain links TRBV20-1 to TRBJ1-6, with D possibly matching TRBD1 (5 bases). This CDR3 has 14 residues. The germline CDR1 and CDR2 sequences are DFQATT and SNEGSKA (reference sequence). Trimming removed 1 base from V and 4 bases from J, with 8 bases in between. CDR3 nucleotide sequence: TGCAGTGCTAGAGTAGGGGATTATAATTCACCCCTCCACTTT. It yields the protein CSARVGDYNSPLHF.

V is TRBV29-1 and J is TRBJ2-3; D unclear. V was cut by 3 bases and J by 5 bases, with 9 bases left in between. Germline V CDR1 and CDR2: SQVTM, ANQGSEA. The CDR3 is 12 residues long. Here the CDR3 DNA reads TGCAGCGTTGAGTGGGGTATAGATACGCAGTATTTT. It codes for CSVEWGIDTQYF.

This clonotype was picked up many times. The chain has TRBV6-1 and TRBJ1-1, with D uncertain. V was trimmed by 5 bases and J by 7 bases, leaving 11 bases between them. This CDR3 has 12 residues. Germline lookup yields CDR1 MNHNS and CDR2 SASEGT. In nucleotides, the CDR3 is TGTGCCAGCAGTTCCAGGACGGATGAAGCTTTCTTT. It codes for CASSSRTDEAFF.

Only a few counts were recorded for this clonotype. This chain connects TRBV18 to TRBJ2-1; TRBD2 aligns across 8 bases. The J segment lost 7 bases and the V segment lost 4 bases, leaving 9 bases of the junction unmatched. This CDR3 contains 15 residues. Germline V gene sequence: CDR1 KGHSH, CDR2 LQKENI. The CDR3, as DNA: TGTGCCAGCTCACAACCCGGGACTAGTAATAATGAGCAGTTCTTC. This sequence encodes CASSQPGTSNNEQFF.

J is TRBJ1-1 and V is TRBV27, with D possibly TRBD1 on 5 matching bases. CDR1 is MNHEY, CDR2 SMNVEV, per germline (reference sequence). Trimming removed 9 bases from V and 1 base from J, with 18 bases in between. The CDR3 runs 15 residues. The CDR3 here is CASRRDLKRNTEAFF. DNA of the CDR3: TGTGCCAGTCGCCGGGACCTCAAGCGGAACACTGAAGCTTTCTTT.

Ten or more counts support this clonotype. The genes are TRBV5-1 and TRBJ2-3; D gene uncertain. Trimming pared 6 bases from V and 1 base from J, leaving 9 bases between. CDR1 SGHRS and CDR2 YFSETQ come from the germline V gene. The length of the CDR3 is 13 residues. The CDR3 region has the DNA TGCGCCAGCAACCGGGTAGGCACAGATACGCAGTATTTT. Protein sequence: CASNRVGTDTQYF.

This clonotype was counted ten times or more. The V and J genes are TRBV2 and TRBJ2-3; 12 nucleotides line up with TRBD2. V trimming: 2 bases; J trimming: 3 bases; junction bases outside the gene matches: 3. The CDR3 spans 16 residues. CDR1 and CDR2 (germline): SNHLY, FYNNEI. CDR3 protein: CASSESSGGVTDTQYF. CDR3 bases: TGTGCCAGCAGTGAATCTAGCGGGGGGGTGACAGATACGCAGTATTTT.

This clonotype was seen more than once but under ten times. V usage is TRBV6-2 or TRBV6-3 and J usage is TRBJ1-5, with a tentative D call TRBD1 (5 bases). The germline CDR1 and CDR2 sequences are MNHEY and SVGEGT. V was pared by 0 bases and J by 5 bases, with 11 bases between. The CDR3 is 15 amino acids. DNA for the CDR3: TGTGCCAGCAGTTACTCGATCCGGGGGGATCAGCCCCAGCATTTT. It specifies CASSYSIRGDQPQHF.

This clonotype appeared many times. J is TRBJ2-1 and V is TRBV11-2, with D perhaps matching TRBD1 (6 bases). Trimming took off 1 base at V and 2 bases at J, with 9 bases between the two ends. Germline CDR1 and CDR2: SGHAT and FQNNGV. This CDR3 spans 15 amino acids. CDR3 sequence reads: CASSLVGTPYNEQFF. CDR3 DNA sequence: TGTGCCAGCAGCTTAGTAGGGACACCCTACAATGAGCAGTTCTTC.

This clonotype was counted ten times or more. V is TRBV6-1 and J is TRBJ1-1; D is uncertain. CDR3 length equals 15 residues. Trimming cost V 2 bases and J 3 bases, with 13 bases left between them. Germline V gene sequence: CDR1 MNHNS, CDR2 SASEGT. This chain's CDR3 is CASSENPGEDTEAFF. In DNA form, the CDR3 reads TGTGCCAGCAGTGAAAACCCCGGGGAGGACACTGAAGCTTTCTTT.

This clonotype has ten or more counts. This rearrangement joins TRBV18 to TRBJ2-3; D unclear. Trimming took off 3 bases at V and 4 bases at J, with 8 bases between the two ends. Germline V CDR1 and CDR2: KGHSH, LQKENI. CDR3 size: 13 residues. In DNA form, the CDR3 reads TGTGCCAGCTCACCTTTCGTCCCAGATACGCAGTATTTT. This translates into CASSPFVPDTQYF.